The entry below describes one TCR beta chain. This sample is drawn from a study of blood T cell repertoires in COVID-19. Across the study: The United States, Italy and Spain provided the acute and convalescent COVID-19 samples. The cDNA or gDNA used as material had been derived from T cells, B-cell-depleted T cells, or PBMCs.

In the original workflow: Amplified reference gene primers provided the basis for estimating nucleated cell counts. Profiled with immunoSEQ multiplex PCR; TCRdb holds only in-frame clones, not every one. V, J and clone size reflect that table, while D and trimming were determined from the DNA. The sample has about 240,000 clones; about 83% are singletons. Deletions cut 5 bases from V and 1 base from J, with 11 bases between. There are 15 residues in the CDR3. Germline V lookup: CDR1 SGHTA, CDR2 FQGTGA. This receptor was taken from an elderly man with acute or convalescent COVID-19. The sample taken for sequencing was peripheral blood. The chain carries TRBV7-3 and TRBJ2-2; no clear D gene. In nucleotides, the CDR3 is TGTGCCAGCAGCCTTCTTTCAGGGAACACCGGGGAGCTGTTTTTT. This translates into CASSLLSGNTGELFF.